This TCR beta chain was captured in a study of T cell responses to AZD1222 COVID-19 vaccine. The study's findings and limits: Clonal diversity was possibly underestimated; the donors were predominantly white British and more often female. There were vaccine-associated CD4 TCRs across spike, dominant at 160-218 and 743-854.

On this clone itself: Its cognate antigen is unknown.

Some clones are missing from TCRdb's copy, which holds only in-frame ones; the method was immunoSEQ multiplex PCR. Among some 100,000 clones listed, about 90% were seen once. The V gene's germline CDR1 is LNHDA and CDR2 SQIVND (reference sequence). The CDR3 totals 16 residues. V lost 2 bases, J lost 3 bases, and 6 bases stayed unmatched. J is TRBJ1-4 and V is TRBV19; TRBD1 matches at 7 bases. The source was peripheral blood, collected on day 0 of AZD1222 vaccination. This receptor was identified in an adult in good health. The CDR3 loop reads CASSIRRGQPNEKLFF. The CDR3 nucleotides are TGTGCCAGTAGTATACGAAGGGGACAGCCTAATGAAAAACTGTTTTTT.